This T cell receptor (beta chain) was retrieved from a study of vaccination and CD4 T cells after COVID-19. General study results and limits: The appearance of a median around 90% of reactive clones in convalescent patients occurred only post-vaccination.

This sample's treatment: approximately 9-day PBMC culture with coronavirus spike peptide pools or control peptides (ViraFEST assay). Sequencing of DNA taken from cultured CD4+ T cells relied on the Oncomine TCR Beta short-read assay. TCRdb re-derived calls from the PCR reads in MiXCR, one entry per CDR3 protein. The repertoire holds approximately 5,000 distinct CDR3 sequences, with 25% as singletons. Details on this clonotype: Its antigen is not known. One junction end disagrees with the germline gene, perhaps due to a read error.

Germline V gene data show CDR1 as ENHRY and CDR2 as SYGVKD. The CDR3 covers 13 residues. The TCR was taken from a human donor who had recovered from COVID-19. This chain links TRBV10-3 with TRBJ2-7, with D hard to call. The source was CD4+ T cells from blood, cultured in vitro, collected after SARS-CoV-2 vaccination. CDR3 coding DNA: TGTGCCATCCGCCCCGGAGATGGTTACGGGCAGTACTTC. Its protein product is CAIRPGDGYGQYF.